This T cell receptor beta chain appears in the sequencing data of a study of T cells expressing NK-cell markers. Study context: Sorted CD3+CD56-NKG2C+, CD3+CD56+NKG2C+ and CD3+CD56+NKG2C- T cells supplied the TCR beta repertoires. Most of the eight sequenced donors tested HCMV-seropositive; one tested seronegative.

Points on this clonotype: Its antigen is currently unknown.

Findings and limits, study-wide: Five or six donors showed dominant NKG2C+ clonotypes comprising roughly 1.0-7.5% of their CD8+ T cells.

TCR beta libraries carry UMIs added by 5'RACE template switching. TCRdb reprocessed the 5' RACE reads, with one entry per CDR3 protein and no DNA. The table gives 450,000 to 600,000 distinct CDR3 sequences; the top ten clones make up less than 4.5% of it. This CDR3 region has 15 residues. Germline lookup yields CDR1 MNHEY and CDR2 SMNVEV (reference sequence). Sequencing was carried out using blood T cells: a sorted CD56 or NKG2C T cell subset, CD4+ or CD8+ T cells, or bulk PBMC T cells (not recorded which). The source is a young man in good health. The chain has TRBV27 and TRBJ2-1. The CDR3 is CASSLSHGSYNEQFF.